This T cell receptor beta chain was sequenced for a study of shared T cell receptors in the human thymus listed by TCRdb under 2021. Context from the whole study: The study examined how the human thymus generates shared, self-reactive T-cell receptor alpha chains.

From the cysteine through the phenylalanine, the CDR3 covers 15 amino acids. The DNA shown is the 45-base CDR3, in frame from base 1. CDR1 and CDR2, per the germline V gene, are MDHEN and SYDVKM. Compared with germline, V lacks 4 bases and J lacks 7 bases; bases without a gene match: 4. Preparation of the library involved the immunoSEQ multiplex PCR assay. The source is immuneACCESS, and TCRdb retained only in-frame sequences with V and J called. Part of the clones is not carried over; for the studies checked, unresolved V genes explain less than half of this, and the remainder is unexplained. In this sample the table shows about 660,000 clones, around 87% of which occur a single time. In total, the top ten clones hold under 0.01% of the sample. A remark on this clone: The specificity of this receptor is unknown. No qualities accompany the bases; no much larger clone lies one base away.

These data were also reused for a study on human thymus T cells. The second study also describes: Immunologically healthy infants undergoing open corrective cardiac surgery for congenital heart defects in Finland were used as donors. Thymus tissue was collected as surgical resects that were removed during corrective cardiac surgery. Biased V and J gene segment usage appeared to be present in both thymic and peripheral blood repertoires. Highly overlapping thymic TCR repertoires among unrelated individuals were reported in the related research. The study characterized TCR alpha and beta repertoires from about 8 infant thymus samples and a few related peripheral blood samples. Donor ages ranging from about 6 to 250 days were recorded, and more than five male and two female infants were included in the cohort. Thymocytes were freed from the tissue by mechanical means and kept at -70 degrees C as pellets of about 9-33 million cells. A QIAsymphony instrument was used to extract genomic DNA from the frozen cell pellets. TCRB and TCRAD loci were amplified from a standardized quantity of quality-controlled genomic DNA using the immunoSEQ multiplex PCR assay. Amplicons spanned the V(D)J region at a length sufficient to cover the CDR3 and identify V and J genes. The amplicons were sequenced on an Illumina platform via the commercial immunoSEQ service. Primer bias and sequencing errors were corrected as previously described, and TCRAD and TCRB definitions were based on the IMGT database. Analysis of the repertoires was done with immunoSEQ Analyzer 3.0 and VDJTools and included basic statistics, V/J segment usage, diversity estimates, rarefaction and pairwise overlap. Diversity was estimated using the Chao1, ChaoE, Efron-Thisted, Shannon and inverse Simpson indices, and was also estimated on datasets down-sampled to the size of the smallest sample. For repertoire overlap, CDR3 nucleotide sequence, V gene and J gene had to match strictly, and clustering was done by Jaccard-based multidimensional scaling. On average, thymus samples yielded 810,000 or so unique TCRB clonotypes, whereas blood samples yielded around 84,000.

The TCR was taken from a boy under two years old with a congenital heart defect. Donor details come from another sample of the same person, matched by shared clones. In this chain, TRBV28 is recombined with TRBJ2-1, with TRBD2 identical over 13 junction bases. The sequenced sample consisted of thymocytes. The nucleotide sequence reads TGTGCCAGCAGTTGCACTAGCGGGAGGGAAAATGAGCAGTTCTTC. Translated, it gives CASSCTSGRENEQFF. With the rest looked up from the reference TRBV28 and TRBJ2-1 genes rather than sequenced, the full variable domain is DVKVTQSSRYLVKRTGEKVFLECVQDMDHENMFWYRQDPGLGLRLIYFSYDVKMKEKGDIPEGYSVSREKKERFSLILESASTNQTSMYLCASSCTSGRENEQFFGPGTRLTVL.